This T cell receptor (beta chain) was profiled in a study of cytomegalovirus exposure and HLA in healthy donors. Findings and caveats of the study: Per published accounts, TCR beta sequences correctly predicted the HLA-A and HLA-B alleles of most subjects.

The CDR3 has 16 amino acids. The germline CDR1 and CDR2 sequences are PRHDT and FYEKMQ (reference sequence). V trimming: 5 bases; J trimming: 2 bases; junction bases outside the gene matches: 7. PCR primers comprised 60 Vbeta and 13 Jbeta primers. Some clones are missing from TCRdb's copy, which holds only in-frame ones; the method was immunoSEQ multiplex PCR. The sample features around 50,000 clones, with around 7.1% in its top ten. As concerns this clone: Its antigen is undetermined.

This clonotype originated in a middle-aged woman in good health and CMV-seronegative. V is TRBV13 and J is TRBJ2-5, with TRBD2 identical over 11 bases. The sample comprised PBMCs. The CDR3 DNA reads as TGTGCCAGCAGCACCCCGGGACTAGCGGAACAAGAGACCCAGTACTTC. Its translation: CASSTPGLAEQETQYF.